This TCR beta chain was sequenced in a study of graft-versus-host responses after intestinal transplantation. The wider study: Tacrolimus and steroids were given for 2 to 4 years to all recipients after anti-thymocyte globulin induction.

The method was immunoSEQ multiplex PCR; TCRdb's version includes in-frame clones alone and lacks a portion of them. The sample has some 40,000 clones; roughly 90% are singletons. In the case of this clone: As yet, its antigen is unknown.

The J segment lost 5 bases and the V segment lost 7 bases, leaving 5 bases of the junction unmatched. This CDR3 comprises 15 residues. CDR1 is MNHEY, CDR2 SMNVEV, per germline (reference sequence). General study findings and limits: Clonal ratios of graft-versus-host to host-versus-graft in allografts were high for patients exhibiting graft-donor T cell macrochimerism.

The origin of this receptor is a human patient who received an intestinal transplant, so some T cells may come from the graft donor. The source was PBMCs, collected 524 days after transplant. The chain combines TRBV27 with TRBJ2-1; TRBD2 aligns across 13 bases. This chain's CDR3 is CASTLGLAGNNEQFF. The CDR3 nucleotides read TGTGCCAGCACACTGGGACTAGCGGGGAACAATGAGCAGTTCTTC.